This TCR beta chain derives from a study of T cell responses to AZD1222 COVID-19 vaccine. The CDR3 length is 14 residues. Analysis merged second doses at about 4 or about 12 weeks. This clone appeared once. The protocol was immunoSEQ multiplex PCR, while the TCRdb copy is restricted to in-frame clones and leaves out a portion. Among around 87,000 clones, around 87% were seen once, and the ten largest hold 2% to 2.5%. This TCR came from an adult who received the AZD1222 COVID-19 vaccine. The chain links TRBV21-1 to TRBJ2-7; TRBD2 was called by the table and not checked on the DNA. TRBV21-1 is classified as a pseudogene. This sample comprised peripheral blood, obtained 28 days after the second AZD1222 dose. For the CDR3, the DNA is TGTGCCAGCGGTGGACTAGCGGGAGCCTACGAGCAGTACTTC. Its protein is CASGGLAGAYEQYF.